A single sample gave rise to the 2 T cell receptor beta chains below, sequenced in a study of human T cells and chemical hapten exposure. Each CDR3 protein gets one entry after TCRdb re-called the RACE reads with MiXCR. The table shows approximately 370,000 distinct CDR3 sequences, with around 5% occurring only once. Time point of the sample: pre-sensitization, week 0. Treatment reported: therapeutic diphenylcyclopropenone sensitization with weekly scalp DPC. Source: whole blood, taken in connection with sensitization to the hapten diphenylcyclopropenone (DPC). The origin of the receptors is a woman aged 18-35 years with alopecia areata. Some clones in this sample may be carry-over from other donors' samples.

This clonotype was counted between two and nine times. The chain uses TRBV18 and TRBJ1-1; TRBD1 is a possible D gene (6 bases). Germline V gene data show CDR1 as KGHSH and CDR2 as LQKENI. V was trimmed by 0 bases and J by 6 bases, leaving 17 bases between them. This CDR3 has 16 residues. The CDR3 spells CASSPPSAGEASEAFF. Written as DNA, the CDR3 is TGTGCCAGCTCACCACCGAGCGCAGGGGAGGCCTCTGAAGCTTTCTTT. The complete variable domain, with remaining parts taken from reference TRBV18 and TRBJ1-1, reads NAGVMQNPRHLVRRRGQEARLRCSPMKGHSHVYWYRQLPEEGLKFMVYLQKENIIDESGMPKERFSAEFPKEGPSILRIQQVVRGDSAAYFCASSPPSAGEASEAFFGQGTRLTVV.

Only a few counts were recorded for this clonotype. The chain recombines TRBV4-2 with TRBJ1-1; D is possibly TRBD1 (5 bases). CDR1 is LGHNA, CDR2 YNFKEQ, per germline. CDR3 length equals 15 residues. Trimming left V 4 bases short and J 1 base short, with 13 bases between. CDR3 in amino acids: CASSPWGGENTEAFF. As DNA, the CDR3 is TGTGCCAGCAGCCCCTGGGGGGGTGAGAACACTGAAGCTTTCTTT.